The next 8 T cell receptor beta chains were all read from a single sample in a study of blood T cells in healthy people across ages (dated by TCRdb to the mid-2010s). Library method: 5' RACE. The reads were generated on an Illumina HiSeq 2500. A second PCR of roughly 7 to 11 cycles was run with a J-beta primer mix and a sample-barcoded 5' primer. Using fastp trimming at Q25 and MiXCR clonotype assembly, TCRdb reanalyzed the public sequencing data and kept in-frame beta chains. Every distinct CDR3 protein forms one entry, paired with its most common genes and DNA. Here the sample has approximately 600,000 distinct CDR3 sequences; about 54% occur a single time. Around 37% of the sample belongs to the ten largest clones. Sequencing used blood. These receptors were taken from a man aged 55 to 70 in good health.

In the case of this clonotype: Given a much more abundant clone one base away, this may be a read error. This sequence joins TRBV11-3 and TRBJ2-1; maybe TRBD1 (6 bases). From germline, CDR1 is SGHNT and CDR2 YENEEA. The CDR3 spans 14 residues. The CDR3: CTSSLEGHLHEQFF. CDR3 nucleotides: TGTACCAGCAGCTTAGAGGGACATCTTCATGAGCAGTTCTTC.

The chain uses TRBV7-2 and TRBJ2-3; possible D gene TRBD1, 5 bases. Deletions cut 4 bases from V and 2 bases from J, with 7 bases between. Germline assignment: CDR1 SGHTA and CDR2 FQGNSA. This CDR3 has 13 residues. DNA for the CDR3: TGTGCCAGCAGCTACAGGATCACAGATACGCAGTATTTT. It is translated as CASSYRITDTQYF.

This clonotype was observed a few times. The chain carries TRBV4-2 and TRBJ2-1; TRBD2 matches 11 bases. The length of the CDR3 is 20 residues. The V segment lost 0 bases and the J segment 2 bases; nucleotides outside the gene matches: 12. Germline CDR1 LGHNA, CDR2 YNFKEQ. The CDR3 region is CASSQDETSGVLGTYNEQFF. The CDR3 DNA reads TGTGCCAGCAGCCAAGACGAGACTAGCGGGGTCCTAGGCACCTACAATGAGCAGTTCTTC.

Only a few counts were recorded for this clonotype. The chain recombines TRBV28 with TRBJ1-5, with TRBD1 matching over 8 bases. The CDR3 consists of 12 residues. Trimming took 10 bases from V and 7 from J; bases not matched to a gene: 6. Germline CDR1 reads MDHEN; CDR2 reads SYDVKM. Here the CDR3 DNA reads TGTGCCACCACGACAGGGGTCCAGCCCCAGCATTTT. It yields the protein CATTTGVQPQHF.

This clonotype was observed at least ten times. CDR3 nucleotides: TGTGCCAGCAAAGGGATTGGCCAGCCTCAAGCCTACGAGCAGTACTTC. Protein product: CASKGIGQPQAYEQYF. The chain is built from TRBV3-1 and TRBJ2-7; D remains unclear. This CDR3 region has 16 residues. The germline gives CDR1 LGHDT, CDR2 YNNKEL (reference sequence). V shed 7 bases and J shed 2 bases, with 21 bases lying between them.

This clonotype was recorded only once. The CDR3 protein is CASSSGQDFNEQFF. In DNA form, the CDR3 reads TGCGCCAGCAGCTCCGGACAGGACTTCAATGAGCAGTTCTTC. The chain combines TRBV5-1 with TRBJ2-1, with TRBD1 identical over 7 bases. V was pared by 3 bases and J by 6 bases, with 6 bases of the junction left unmatched. CDR1 SGHRS and CDR2 YFSETQ come from the germline V gene. The CDR3 sequence is 14 residues long.

The chain's CDR3 is CSVEDRYYGYTF. The CDR3 region has the DNA TGCAGCGTTGAAGACAGGTACTATGGCTACACCTTC. V gene TRBV29-1 combines with J gene TRBJ1-2; D not resolved. The CDR3 contains 12 residues. The V gene lost 0 bases and the J gene lost 3 bases, with 5 bases spanning the gap. CDR1 and CDR2 (germline): SQVTM, ANQGSEA.

This chain uses TRBV6-5 with TRBJ2-1; D is unclear. With 6 bases removed from V and 5 bases from J, the gap between germline ends came to 8 bases. This CDR3 has 12 residues. Germline V CDR1 and CDR2: MNHEY, SVGAGI. The CDR3, as DNA: TGTGCCAGCAGATCACAAGACAATGAGCAGTTCTTC. It is translated as CASRSQDNEQFF.